Each of the 6 T cell receptor beta chains below was sequenced from the same sample in a study of blood T cell repertoires in COVID-19. Profiled with immunoSEQ multiplex PCR; TCRdb holds only in-frame clones, not every one. Among some 45,000 clones, about 91% were seen once, and the ten largest hold roughly 14%. The material sequenced was peripheral blood. Source of these receptors: a man aged 55 to 69 with active COVID-19.

V and J are TRBV3-1 (or the pseudogene TRBV3-2) and TRBJ2-5; 11 positions match TRBD1. The junction had 3 bases not matched to a gene; V was cut back by 5 bases and J by 4 bases. Germline assignment: CDR1 LGHDT and CDR2 YNNKEL (reference sequence). The CDR3 is 14 amino acids. The CDR3 DNA follows: TGTGCCAGCAGCAAGGACAGGGGGCCAGAGACCCAGTACTTC. Its translation is CASSKDRGPETQYF.

As regards this clone: A junction end diverges from the germline sequence, so it may reflect a read error. This chain uses TRBV6-1 with TRBJ1-4; the D gene is possibly TRBD1 (6 bases). Per germline, CDR1 MNHNS and CDR2 SASEGT. The CDR3 is 14 amino acids. The CDR3: CASSEDRNNEKLFF. The DNA for the CDR3 is TGTGCCAGCAGTGAGGACAGAAATAATGAAAAGCTGTTTTTT.

The chain links TRBV7-2 to TRBJ2-1, with D possibly TRBD2 on 7 matching bases. The CDR3 consists of 16 residues. Germline CDR1 SGHTA, CDR2 FQGNSA. The ends were cut back, 7 bases at V and 2 bases at J, with 18 bases in the middle. This CDR3 reads CASTIGGGTAYNEQFF. Here the CDR3 DNA reads TGTGCCAGCACCATAGGGGGAGGGACCGCCTACAATGAGCAGTTCTTC.

The sample holds one count of this clone. The gene calls are TRBV6-5 and TRBJ2-7; TRBD2 agrees at 7 bases. The CDR3 is made up of 13 amino acids. CDR1 and CDR2 from the germline V gene are MNHEY and SVGAGI. V trimming: 2 bases; J trimming: 7 bases; junction bases outside the gene matches: 5. CDR3: CASSYGGGWEQYF. The CDR3 DNA sequence: TGTGCCAGCAGTTACGGGGGAGGGTGGGAGCAGTACTTC.

The V call is TRBV28, the J call TRBJ1-6; 7 bases fit TRBD1. After removal of 6 bases from V and 9 bases from J, the junction contained 11 bases not matched to a gene. This CDR3 is built from 15 residues. CDR1 and CDR2 from the germline V gene are MDHEN and SYDVKM. CDR3: CASSNTGQVGSPLHF. CDR3 in DNA: TGTGCCAGCAGCAACACCGGACAGGTCGGTTCACCCCTCCACTTT.

In this sample, this clone turned up a few times. The chain links TRBV28 to TRBJ1-5; TRBD1 aligns across 7 bases. J was trimmed by 0 bases and V by 5 bases; bases with no gene match: 10. The CDR3 loop spans 17 amino acids. CDR1 and CDR2 (germline): MDHEN, SYDVKM. CDR3 nucleotide sequence: TGTGCCAGCAGTCAACGCACGAGGGACAGTAGCAATCAGCCCCAGCATTTT. This encodes CASSQRTRDSSNQPQHF. Supplemented by reference TRBV28 and TRBJ1-5, the full variable domain reads DVKVTQSSRYLVKRTGEKVFLECVQDMDHENMFWYRQDPGLGLRLIYFSYDVKMKEKGDIPEGYSVSREKKERFSLILESASTNQTSMYLCASSQRTRDSSNQPQHFGDGTRLSIL.